The 22 T cell receptor beta chains listed next were all sequenced from one sample in a study of blood T cell repertoires in COVID-19. Sequenced by immunoSEQ multiplex PCR; TCRdb stores in-frame clones only, minus some. Of a few hundred thousand clones in the sample, more than 85% were seen once. What was sequenced was PBMCs or T cells enriched from blood (not recorded which). All receptors come from a middle-aged woman who had been exposed to COVID-19.

V gene TRBV7-9 combines with J gene TRBJ2-1; the D is unclear. Between the trimmed V and J ends, which lost 2 bases and 2 bases, there was a span of 7 bases. Germline loops: CDR1 SEHNR, CDR2 FQNEAQ (reference sequence). The CDR3 covers 14 residues. DNA for the CDR3: TGTGCCAGCAGCTTACGCGGCACCTACAATGAGCAGTTCTTC. As protein: CASSLRGTYNEQFF.

V gene TRBV7-9 combines with J gene TRBJ1-5; 7 bases fit TRBD1. The CDR3 is 15 residues long. From germline, CDR1 is SEHNR and CDR2 FQNEAQ (reference sequence). After removal of 1 base from V and 3 bases from J, the junction contained 3 bases not matched to a gene. The CDR3 nucleotides read TGTGCCAGCAGCTTAGGGGACAGTTCCAATCAGCCCCAGCATTTT. Encoded protein: CASSLGDSSNQPQHF.

The chain carries TRBV10-2 and TRBJ1-3, with D perhaps matching TRBD1 (5 bases). The CDR3 is 15 amino acids. Between the trimmed V and J ends, which lost 2 bases and 1 base, there was a span of 9 bases. CDR1 is WSHSY and CDR2 is SAAADI in the germline V gene. CDR3 in DNA: TGCGCCAGCAGTGAGACAGGCCAGTCTGGAAACACCATATATTTT. This encodes CASSETGQSGNTIYF.

The J gene is TRBJ2-7, the V gene TRBV15, with 8 bases aligning to TRBD2. V gave up 1 base and J gave up 0 bases; unmatched junction bases: 2. The CDR3 sequence is 15 residues long. Germline V lookup: CDR1 LNHNV, CDR2 YYDKDF (reference sequence). CDR3 sequence reads: CATSRGGTSSYEQYF. CDR3 coding DNA: TGTGCCACCAGCAGAGGGGGGACTAGCTCCTACGAGCAGTACTTC.

This clone has just one count. The genes are TRBV7-9 and TRBJ1-1; possibly TRBD1 for D (5 bases). This CDR3 is built from 13 residues. V dropped 1 base and J dropped 3 bases, with 6 bases sitting between them. CDR1 and CDR2 from the germline V gene are SEHNR and FQNEAQ (reference sequence). The CDR3 DNA sequence: TGTGCCAGCAGCTTAGTAGGGGACACTGAAGCTTTCTTT. It encodes CASSLVGDTEAFF.

This chain links TRBV29-1 with TRBJ1-1, with TRBD1 as a possible D gene (6 bases). Germline loops: CDR1 SQVTM, CDR2 ANQGSEA. There are 13 residues in the CDR3. V dropped 4 bases and J dropped 4 bases, with 13 bases sitting between them. The CDR3 DNA reads as TGCAGCGTTGGGCGACAGGAGGTCACTGAAGCTTTCTTT. This translates into CSVGRQEVTEAFF.

The chain has TRBV12-3 or TRBV12-4 and TRBJ1-1, with D perhaps matching TRBD1 (5 bases). The CDR3 runs to 13 residues. The V end was cut by 7 bases, the J end by 2 bases, with 11 bases between. The CDR3 here is CASTPDTNTEAFF. As DNA, the CDR3 is TGTGCCAGCACCCCGGACACTAACACTGAAGCTTTCTTT.

The chain employs TRBV4-3 and TRBJ1-1; unclear D gene. The CDR3 is made up of 15 amino acids. Germline V gives CDR1 LGHNA, CDR2 YSLEER. Between the trimmed V and J ends, which lost 0 bases and 7 bases, there was a span of 15 bases. DNA of the CDR3: TGCGCCAGCAGCCAAGATAGCAGCTCATATCTTGAAGCTTTCTTT. Residues: CASSQDSSSYLEAFF.

J is TRBJ1-2 and V is TRBV9; TRBD1 is a possible D gene (5 bases). This CDR3 comprises 16 residues. V lost 4 bases, J lost 0 bases, and 16 bases lay in between. Germline V lookup: CDR1 SGDLS, CDR2 YYNGEE. The DNA of the CDR3 is TGTGCCAGCAGCTCCCCCGGCAGGGTCACTAACTATGGCTACACCTTC. Translation: CASSSPGRVTNYGYTF.

This clone came up once. This chain uses TRBV5-4 with TRBJ2-7, with D perhaps matching TRBD2 (6 bases). In germline, CDR1 is SGHNT, CDR2 YYREEE (reference sequence). The V and J ends lost 0 bases and 3 bases respectively, with 10 bases between them. CDR3 length: 14 residues. The CDR3 coding sequence is TGTGCCAGCAGCTTGGCGGGGGATCGCTACGAGCAGTACTTC. This codes for CASSLAGDRYEQYF. The whole variable domain, remainder taken from reference TRBV5-4 and TRBJ2-7, is ETGVTQSPTHLIKTRGQQVTLRCSSQSGHNTVSWYQQALGQGPQFIFQYYREEENGRGNFPPRFSGLQFPNYSSELNVNALELDDSALYLCASSLAGDRYEQYFGPGTRLTVT.

J is TRBJ2-3 and V is TRBV7-9, with 14 bases matching TRBD2. The CDR3 has 17 residues. The germline V gene encodes CDR1 SEHNR and CDR2 FQNEAQ (reference sequence). V was pared by 8 bases and J by 3 bases, with 10 bases of the junction left unmatched. The chain's CDR3 is CASLTGLAGGSTDTQYF. The CDR3, as DNA: TGTGCCAGCCTTACAGGACTAGCGGGGGGAAGTACAGATACGCAGTATTTT. The full variable domain, with the rest looked up from reference TRBV7-9 and TRBJ2-3, is DTGVSQNPRHKITKRGQNVTFRCDPISEHNRLYWYRQTLGQGPEFLTYFQNEAQLEKSRLLSDRFSAERPKGSFSTLEIQRTEQGDSAMYLCASLTGLAGGSTDTQYFGPGTRLTVL.

This clone was seen a handful of times. The chain combines TRBV19 with TRBJ2-7; D remains ambiguous. V was clipped by 3 bases and J by 6 bases, with 15 bases between them. The CDR3 consists of 14 residues. The germline V gene has CDR1 LNHDA and CDR2 SQIVND (reference sequence). Here the CDR3 DNA reads TGTGCCAGTAGTATTGTCCACAGCAAGAGCGAGCAGTACTTC. Its protein is CASSIVHSKSEQYF.

In its sample, this clone was seen once. V is TRBV24-1 and J is TRBJ2-7; possible D gene TRBD2, 5 bases. The V end was cut by 0 bases, the J end by 4 bases, with 21 bases between. Per the germline V gene, CDR1 is KGHDR and CDR2 is SFDVKD. CDR3 size: 18 residues. CDR3 sequence: CATSDLLDRPRVIYEQYF. The CDR3 DNA reads as TGTGCCACCAGTGATTTGCTTGACCGGCCGCGGGTCATTTACGAGCAGTACTTC.

The V and J genes are TRBV24-1 and TRBJ2-3; the D is unclear. This CDR3 is built from 14 residues. The V end was cut by 5 bases, the J end by 4 bases, with 12 bases between. Germline V gene lookup returns CDR1 KGHDR and CDR2 SFDVKD. The CDR3 is CATSGRLEADTQYF. The CDR3 DNA reads as TGTGCCACCAGTGGGCGTCTAGAAGCAGATACGCAGTATTTT.

The chain carries TRBV2 and TRBJ2-5, with D perhaps matching TRBD2 (5 bases). The V end was cut by 8 bases, the J end by 2 bases, with 12 bases between. CDR1 and CDR2 from the germline V gene are SNHLY and FYNNEI. The CDR3 spans 13 residues. The CDR3 is CASRGHLQETQYF. The CDR3 coding sequence is TGTGCCAGCCGAGGGCACCTACAAGAGACCCAGTACTTC.

This chain connects TRBV5-8 to TRBJ2-1; possibly TRBD2 for D (6 bases). Per germline, CDR1 SGHTS and CDR2 YDEGEE. CDR3 length: 15 amino acids. V was trimmed by 5 bases and J by 0 bases, leaving 12 bases between them. DNA of the CDR3: TGTGCCAGCAGGCTAAGCGGGTTCTCCTACAATGAGCAGTTCTTC. Translated: CASRLSGFSYNEQFF.

This clone was picked up a small number of times. The V gene is TRBV12-3 or TRBV12-4, the J gene TRBJ1-2; 7 nucleotides line up with TRBD1. CDR3 length: 13 residues. Losses at the gene ends were 7 bases for V and 7 bases for J; bases not matched to a gene: 9. CDR3 nucleotides: TGTGCCAGCACCTTGCGACAGGGTTTTGGCTACACCTTC. Amino acids: CASTLRQGFGYTF.

The CDR3 protein is CASSNGLTPSHEQYF. The DNA of the CDR3 is TGTGCCAGTAGTAACGGACTTACCCCATCCCACGAGCAGTACTTC. V is TRBV19 and J is TRBJ2-7; possible D gene TRBD2, 5 bases. V shed 4 bases and J shed 5 bases, with 18 bases lying between them. Looked up from germline, CDR1 is LNHDA and CDR2 is SQIVND (reference sequence). The CDR3 contains 15 residues.

The chain couples TRBV6-5 to TRBJ2-7; TRBD1 is a possible D gene (6 bases). This CDR3 has 13 residues. Looked up from germline, CDR1 is MNHEY and CDR2 is SVGAGI. V lost 6 bases and J lost 3, with 12 bases in between. The CDR3 region is CASSPRGLYEQYF. CDR3 nucleotides: TGTGCCAGCAGCCCCAGGGGTCTCTACGAGCAGTACTTC.

The V call is TRBV24-1, the J call TRBJ2-2, with 9 bases that match TRBD2. CDR3 length: 20 amino acids. CDR1 KGHDR and CDR2 SFDVKD come from the germline V gene. The trim removed 4 bases at V and 5 bases at J, leaving 19 bases unmatched. CDR3 sequence (DNA): TGTGCCACCAGTGAACAAGCCGGGAATAGCGGGAGTAGGGAAACCGGGGAGCTGTTTTTT. Translation gives CATSEQAGNSGSRETGELFF.

CDR3 sequence (DNA): TGTGCCAGCAGTTGGACTAGCGGGAAGACCCAGTACTTC. Translating gives CASSWTSGKTQYF. The gene calls are TRBV6-5 and TRBJ2-5; 12 positions match TRBD2. V shed 4 bases, J shed 6 bases, and the junction held 0 bases outside the gene matches. The germline V gene encodes CDR1 MNHEY and CDR2 SVGAGI. The CDR3 sequence is 13 residues long.

The chain combines TRBV19 with TRBJ2-7; TRBD1 matches at 7 bases. J gave up 2 bases and V 5 bases, and 12 bases lay outside the gene matches. This CDR3 is 16 amino acids long. The germline V gene encodes CDR1 LNHDA and CDR2 SQIVND (reference sequence). The CDR3 is CASSSRGTAIAYEQYF. As DNA, the CDR3 is TGTGCCAGTAGTTCCAGGGGGACAGCAATAGCCTACGAGCAGTACTTC.